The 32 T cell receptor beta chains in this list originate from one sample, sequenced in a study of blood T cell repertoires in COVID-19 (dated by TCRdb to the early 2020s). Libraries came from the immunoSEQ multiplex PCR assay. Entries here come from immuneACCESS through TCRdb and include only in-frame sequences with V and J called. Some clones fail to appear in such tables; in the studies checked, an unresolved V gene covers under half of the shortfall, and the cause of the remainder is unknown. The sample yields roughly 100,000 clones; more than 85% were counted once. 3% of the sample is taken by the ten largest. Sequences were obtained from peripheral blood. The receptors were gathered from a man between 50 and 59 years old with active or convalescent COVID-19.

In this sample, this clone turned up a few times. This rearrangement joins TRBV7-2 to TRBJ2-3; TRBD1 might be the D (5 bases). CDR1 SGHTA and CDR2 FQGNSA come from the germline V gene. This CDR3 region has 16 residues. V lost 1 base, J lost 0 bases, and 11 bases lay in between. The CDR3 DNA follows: TGTGCCAGCAGCTTAGGTGCAGGGCCTAGCACAGATACGCAGTATTTT. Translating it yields CASSLGAGPSTDTQYF.

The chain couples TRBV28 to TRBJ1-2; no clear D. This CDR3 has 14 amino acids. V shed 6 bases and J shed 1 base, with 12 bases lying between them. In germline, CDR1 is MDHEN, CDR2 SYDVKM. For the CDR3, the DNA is TGTGCCAGCAGCCCCAACTCTAATAACTATGGCTACACCTTC. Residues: CASSPNSNNYGYTF.

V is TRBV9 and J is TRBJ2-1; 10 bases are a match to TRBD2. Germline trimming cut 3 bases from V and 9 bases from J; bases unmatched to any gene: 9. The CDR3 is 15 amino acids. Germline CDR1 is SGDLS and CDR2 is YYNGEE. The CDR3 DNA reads TGTGCCAGCAGCGCACCAAGCGGGGGGGCTGCTGAGCAGTTCTTC. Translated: CASSAPSGGAAEQFF.

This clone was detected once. As DNA, the CDR3 is TGTGCCAGCAGCACAGGGATAGGCTACACCTTC. Encoded protein: CASSTGIGYTF. The chain combines TRBV5-4 with TRBJ1-2, with D tentatively TRBD1 (6 bases). This CDR3 has 11 amino acids. Germline CDR1 and CDR2: SGHNT and YYREEE (reference sequence). V was cut by 4 bases and J by 8 bases, with 9 bases left in between.

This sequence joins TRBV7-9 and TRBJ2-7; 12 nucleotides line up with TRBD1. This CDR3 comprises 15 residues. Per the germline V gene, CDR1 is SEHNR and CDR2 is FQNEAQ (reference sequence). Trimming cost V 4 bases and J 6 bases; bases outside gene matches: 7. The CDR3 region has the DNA TGTGCCAGCAGCTGGGGGACAGGGGGCTCTATCGAGCAGTACTTC. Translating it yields CASSWGTGGSIEQYF.

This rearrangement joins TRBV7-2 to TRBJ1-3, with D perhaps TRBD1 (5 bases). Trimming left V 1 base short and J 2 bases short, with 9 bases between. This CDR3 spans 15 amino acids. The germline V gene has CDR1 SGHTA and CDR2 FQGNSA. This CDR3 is CASSLVSGAGNTIYF. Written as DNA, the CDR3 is TGTGCCAGCAGCTTAGTTTCGGGGGCTGGAAACACCATATATTTT. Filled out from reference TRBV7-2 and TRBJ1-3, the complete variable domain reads GAGVSQSPSNKVTEKGKDVELRCDPISGHTALYWYRQSLGQGLEFLIYFQGNSAPDKSGLPSDRFSAERTGGSVSTLTIQRTQQEDSAVYLCASSLVSGAGNTIYFGEGSWLTVV.

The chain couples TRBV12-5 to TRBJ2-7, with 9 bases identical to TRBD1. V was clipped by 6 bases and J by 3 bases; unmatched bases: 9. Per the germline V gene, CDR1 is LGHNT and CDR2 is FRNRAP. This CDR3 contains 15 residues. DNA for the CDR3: TGTGCTAGTGGCCGCAGACAGGGGGTGGGCTACGAGCAGTACGTC. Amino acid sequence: CASGRRQGVGYEQYV.

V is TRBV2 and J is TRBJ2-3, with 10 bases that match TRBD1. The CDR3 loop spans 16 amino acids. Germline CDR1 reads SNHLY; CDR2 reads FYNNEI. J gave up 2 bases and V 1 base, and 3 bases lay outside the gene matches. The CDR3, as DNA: TGTGCCAGCAGTGAAGGACAGGGGGCTGTCACAGATACGCAGTATTTT. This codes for CASSEGQGAVTDTQYF.

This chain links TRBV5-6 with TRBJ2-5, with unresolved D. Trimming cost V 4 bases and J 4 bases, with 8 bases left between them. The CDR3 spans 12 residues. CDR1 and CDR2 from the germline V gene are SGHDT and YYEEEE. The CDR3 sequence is CASSRPGETQYF. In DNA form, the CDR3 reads TGTGCCAGCAGCCGCCCGGGAGAGACCCAGTACTTC.

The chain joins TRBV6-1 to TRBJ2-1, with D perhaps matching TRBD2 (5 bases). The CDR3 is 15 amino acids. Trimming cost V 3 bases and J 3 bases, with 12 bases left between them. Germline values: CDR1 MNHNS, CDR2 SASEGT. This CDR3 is CASSESSGVYNEQFF. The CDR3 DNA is TGTGCCAGCAGTGAGTCCAGCGGAGTCTACAATGAGCAGTTCTTC.

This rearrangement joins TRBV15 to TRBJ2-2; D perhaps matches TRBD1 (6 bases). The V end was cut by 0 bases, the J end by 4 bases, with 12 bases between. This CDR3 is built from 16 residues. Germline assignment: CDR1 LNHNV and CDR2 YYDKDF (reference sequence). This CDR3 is CATSRDNRAVTGELFF. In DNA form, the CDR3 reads TGTGCCACCAGCAGAGATAACAGGGCGGTCACCGGGGAGCTGTTTTTT. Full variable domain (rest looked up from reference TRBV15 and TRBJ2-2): DAMVIQNPRYQVTQFGKPVTLSCSQTLNHNVMYWYQQKSSQAPKLLFHYYDKDFNNEADTPDNFQSRRPNTSFCFLDIRSPGLGDTAMYLCATSRDNRAVTGELFFGEGSRLTVL.

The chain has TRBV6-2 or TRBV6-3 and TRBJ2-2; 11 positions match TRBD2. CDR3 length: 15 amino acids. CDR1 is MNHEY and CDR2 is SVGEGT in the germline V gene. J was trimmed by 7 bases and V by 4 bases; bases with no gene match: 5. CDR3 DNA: TGTGCCAGCAGTTTAACTAGCGGGGGAATCGGGGAGCTGTTTTTT. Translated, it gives CASSLTSGGIGELFF.

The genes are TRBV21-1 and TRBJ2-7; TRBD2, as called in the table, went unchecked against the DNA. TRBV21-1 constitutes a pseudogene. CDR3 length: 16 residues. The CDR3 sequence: CASSKRRGGERYEQYV. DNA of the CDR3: TGTGCCAGCAGCAAAAGGCGCGGGGGGGAGCGTTACGAGCAGTACGTC.

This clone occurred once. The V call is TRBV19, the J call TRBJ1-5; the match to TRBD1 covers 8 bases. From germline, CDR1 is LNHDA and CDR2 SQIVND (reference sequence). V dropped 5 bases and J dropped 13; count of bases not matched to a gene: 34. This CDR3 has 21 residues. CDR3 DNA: TGTGCCAGTAGTCCCAGACAGGGGAGGAGGAACAGCCCCAGCACCGCTCTGTGGCAGCATTTT. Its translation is CASSPRQGRRNSPSTALWQHF.

DNA of the CDR3: TGTGCCAGCAGTTATCCTAGCGGGGGATACTCCTACAATGAGCAGTTCTTC. Its protein is CASSYPSGGYSYNEQFF. The chain combines TRBV6-2 or TRBV6-3 with TRBJ2-1; 10 bases fit TRBD2. With 3 bases clipped from V and 0 bases from J, the junction kept 5 bases outside the gene matches. Germline-derived CDR1 and CDR2 are MNHEY and SVGEGT. This CDR3 region has 17 residues.

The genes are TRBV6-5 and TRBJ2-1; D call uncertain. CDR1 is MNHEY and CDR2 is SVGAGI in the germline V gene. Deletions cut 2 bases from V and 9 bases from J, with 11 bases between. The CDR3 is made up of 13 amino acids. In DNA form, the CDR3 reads TGTGCCAGCAGTTACGAGTTTAGCCCTGAGCAGTTCTTC. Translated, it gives CASSYEFSPEQFF.

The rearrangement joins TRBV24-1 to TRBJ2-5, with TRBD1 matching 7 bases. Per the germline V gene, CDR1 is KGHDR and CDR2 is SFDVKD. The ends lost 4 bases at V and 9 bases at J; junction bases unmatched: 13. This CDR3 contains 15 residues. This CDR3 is CATSDTGQVLAAQYF. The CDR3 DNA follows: TGTGCCACCAGTGACACTGGACAGGTACTGGCGGCCCAGTACTTC.

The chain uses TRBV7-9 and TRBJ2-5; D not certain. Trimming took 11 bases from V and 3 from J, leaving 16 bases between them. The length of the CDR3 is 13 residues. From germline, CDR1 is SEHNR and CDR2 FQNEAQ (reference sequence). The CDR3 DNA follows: TGTGCCTCCCGATCCCTGGTAGAAGAGACCCAGTACTTC. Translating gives CASRSLVEETQYF.

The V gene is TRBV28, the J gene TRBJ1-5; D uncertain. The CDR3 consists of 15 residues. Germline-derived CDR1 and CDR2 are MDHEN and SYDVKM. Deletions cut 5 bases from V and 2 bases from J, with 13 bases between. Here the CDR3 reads CASSLRLGGNQPQHF. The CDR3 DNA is TGTGCCAGCAGTCTCAGGCTCGGGGGCAATCAGCCCCAGCATTTT.

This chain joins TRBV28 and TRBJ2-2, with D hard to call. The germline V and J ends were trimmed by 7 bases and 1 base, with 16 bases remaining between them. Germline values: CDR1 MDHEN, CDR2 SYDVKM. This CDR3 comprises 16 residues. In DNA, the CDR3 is TGTGCCAGCAAGCCCCCGGCTCCAGGGAACACCGGGGAGCTGTTTTTT. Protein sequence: CASKPPAPGNTGELFF.

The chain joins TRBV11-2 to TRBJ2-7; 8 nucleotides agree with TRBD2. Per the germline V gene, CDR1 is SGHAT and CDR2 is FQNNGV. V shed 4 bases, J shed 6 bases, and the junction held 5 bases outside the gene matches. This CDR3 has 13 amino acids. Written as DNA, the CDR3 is TGTGCCAGCAGCTGGACTAGCACTGGCGAGCAGTACGTC. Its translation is CASSWTSTGEQYV.

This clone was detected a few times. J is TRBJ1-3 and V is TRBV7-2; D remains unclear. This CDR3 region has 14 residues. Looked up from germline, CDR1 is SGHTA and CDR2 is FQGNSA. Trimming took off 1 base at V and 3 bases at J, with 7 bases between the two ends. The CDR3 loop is CASSLVANGNTIYF. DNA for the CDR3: TGTGCCAGCAGCTTAGTTGCGAATGGAAACACCATATATTTT.

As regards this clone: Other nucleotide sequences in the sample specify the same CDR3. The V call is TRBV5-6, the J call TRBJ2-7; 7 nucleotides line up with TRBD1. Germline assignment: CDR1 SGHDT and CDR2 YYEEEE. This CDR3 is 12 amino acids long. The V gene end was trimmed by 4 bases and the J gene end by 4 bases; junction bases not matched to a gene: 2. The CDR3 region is CASSLTGYEQYV. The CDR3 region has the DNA TGTGCCAGCAGCCTGACAGGGTACGAGCAGTACGTC.

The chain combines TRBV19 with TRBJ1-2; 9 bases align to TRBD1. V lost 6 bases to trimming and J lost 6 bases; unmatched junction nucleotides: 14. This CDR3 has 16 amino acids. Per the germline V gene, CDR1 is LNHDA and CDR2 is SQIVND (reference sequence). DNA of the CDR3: TGTGCCAGTAGGATGGGAACAGGGGGCTTCGGAGATGGCTACACCTTC. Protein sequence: CASRMGTGGFGDGYTF.

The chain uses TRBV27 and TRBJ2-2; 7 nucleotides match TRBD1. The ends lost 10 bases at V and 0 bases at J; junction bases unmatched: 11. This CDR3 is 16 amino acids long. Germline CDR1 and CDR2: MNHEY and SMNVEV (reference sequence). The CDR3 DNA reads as TGTGCCACCTCAGCGACCGGGACAGCGAACACCGGGGAGCTGTTTTTT. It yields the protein CATSATGTANTGELFF.

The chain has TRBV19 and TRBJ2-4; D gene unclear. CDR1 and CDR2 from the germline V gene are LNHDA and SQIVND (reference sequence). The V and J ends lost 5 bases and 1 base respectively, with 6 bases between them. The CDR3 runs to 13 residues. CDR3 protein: CASSSSAKNIQYF. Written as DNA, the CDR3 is TGTGCCAGTAGTTCCTCGGCCAAAAACATTCAGTACTTC.

The CDR3 nucleotides are TGTGCCAGCAGTTTATCCTGGTCAGGCGAGCAGTACGTC. Residues: CASSLSWSGEQYV. The chain is built from TRBV28 and TRBJ2-7; D is ambiguous. Germline loops: CDR1 MDHEN, CDR2 SYDVKM. The germline V and J ends were trimmed by 1 base and 6 bases, with 10 bases remaining between them. The CDR3 length is 13 residues.

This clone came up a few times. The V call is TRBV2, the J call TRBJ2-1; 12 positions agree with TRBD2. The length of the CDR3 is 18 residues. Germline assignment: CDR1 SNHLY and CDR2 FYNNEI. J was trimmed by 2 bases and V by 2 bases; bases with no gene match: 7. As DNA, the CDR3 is TGTGCCAGCAGTGAACTCGCTAGCGGGGGGGCAACCTACAATGAGCAGTTCTTC. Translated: CASSELASGGATYNEQFF.

In DNA form, the CDR3 reads TGTGCCAGTCGCCTCGGGGTGGGTGAGCAGTTCTTC. This codes for CASRLGVGEQFF. The rearrangement links TRBV19 to TRBJ2-1; TRBD2 is a possible D gene (5 bases). Germline-derived CDR1 and CDR2 are LNHDA and SQIVND (reference sequence). The CDR3 is made up of 12 amino acids. With 8 bases removed from V and 9 bases from J, the gap between germline ends came to 14 bases. Supplemented by reference TRBV19 and TRBJ2-1, the full variable domain reads DGGITQSPKYLFRKEGQNVTLSCEQNLNHDAMYWYRQDPGQGLRLIYYSQIVNDFQKGDIAEGYSVSREKKESFPLTVTSAQKNPTAFYLCASRLGVGEQFFGPGTRLTVL.

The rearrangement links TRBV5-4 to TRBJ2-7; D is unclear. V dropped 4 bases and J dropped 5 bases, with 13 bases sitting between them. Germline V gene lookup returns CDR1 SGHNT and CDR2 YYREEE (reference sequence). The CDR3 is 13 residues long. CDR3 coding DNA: TGTGCCAGCAGCCTCCGAGGCCCGGACGAGCAGTACTTC. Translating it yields CASSLRGPDEQYF.

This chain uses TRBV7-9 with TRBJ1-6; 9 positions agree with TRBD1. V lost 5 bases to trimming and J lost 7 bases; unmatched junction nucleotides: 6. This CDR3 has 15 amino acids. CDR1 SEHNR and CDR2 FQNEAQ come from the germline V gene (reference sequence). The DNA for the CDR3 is TGTGCCAGCAGCGCGGGACAGGGAGGAAATTCACCCCTCCACTTT. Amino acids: CASSAGQGGNSPLHF.

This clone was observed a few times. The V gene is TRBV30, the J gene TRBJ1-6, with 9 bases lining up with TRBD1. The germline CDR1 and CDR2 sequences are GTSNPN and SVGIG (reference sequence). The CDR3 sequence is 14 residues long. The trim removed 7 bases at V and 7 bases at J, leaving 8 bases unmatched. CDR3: CAYRDRESNSPLHF. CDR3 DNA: TGTGCCTACCGGGACAGGGAGTCGAATTCACCCCTCCACTTT.